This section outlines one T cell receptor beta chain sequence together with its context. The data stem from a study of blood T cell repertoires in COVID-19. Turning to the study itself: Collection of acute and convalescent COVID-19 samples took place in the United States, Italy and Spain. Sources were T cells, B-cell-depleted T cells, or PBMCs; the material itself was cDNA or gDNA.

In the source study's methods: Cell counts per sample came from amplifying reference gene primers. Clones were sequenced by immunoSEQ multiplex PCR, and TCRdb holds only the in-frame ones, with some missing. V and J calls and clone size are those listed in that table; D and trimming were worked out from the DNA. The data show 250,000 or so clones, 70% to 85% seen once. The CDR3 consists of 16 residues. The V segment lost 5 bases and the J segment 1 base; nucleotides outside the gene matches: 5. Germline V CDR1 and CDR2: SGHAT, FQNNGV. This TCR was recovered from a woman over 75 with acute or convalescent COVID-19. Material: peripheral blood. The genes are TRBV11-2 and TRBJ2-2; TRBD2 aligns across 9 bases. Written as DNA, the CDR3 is TGTGCCAGCAGCGAGAGACTAGCGGAGAACACCGGGGAGCTGTTTTTT. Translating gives CASSERLAENTGELFF.